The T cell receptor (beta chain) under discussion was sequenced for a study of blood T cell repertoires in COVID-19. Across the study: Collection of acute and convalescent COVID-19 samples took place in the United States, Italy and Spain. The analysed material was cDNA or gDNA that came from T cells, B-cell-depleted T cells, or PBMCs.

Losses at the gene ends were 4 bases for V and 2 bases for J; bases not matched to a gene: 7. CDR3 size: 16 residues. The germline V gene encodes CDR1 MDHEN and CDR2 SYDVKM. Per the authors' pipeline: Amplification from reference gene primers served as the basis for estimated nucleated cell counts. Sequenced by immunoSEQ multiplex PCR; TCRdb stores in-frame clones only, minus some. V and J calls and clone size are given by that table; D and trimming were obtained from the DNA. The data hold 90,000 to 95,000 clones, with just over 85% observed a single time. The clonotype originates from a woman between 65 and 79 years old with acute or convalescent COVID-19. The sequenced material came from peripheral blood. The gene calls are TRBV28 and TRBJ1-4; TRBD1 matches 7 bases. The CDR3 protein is CASSSFGQVTNEKLFF. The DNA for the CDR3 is TGTGCCAGCAGTTCATTCGGACAGGTGACTAATGAAAAACTGTTTTTT.